This T cell receptor beta chain appears in the sequencing data of a study of T cells in Graves' hyperthyroidism and ophthalmopathy. Broader study findings: In the analysis, a 13 V-J model separated ophthalmopathy from stable hyperthyroidism.

This clonotype has ten or more counts. Its antigen is not known. RNA transcripts were the template for amplifying TCR beta CDR3 regions. The HTBI primer set drove a first-round RT-PCR of the TCR CDR3. TCRdb reprocessed the multiplex PCR reads with MiXCR, giving one entry per CDR3 protein. Counted here are roughly 420,000 distinct CDR3 sequences, roughly 15% occurring once; the ten biggest clones make up 5.3%. The CDR3 consists of 12 residues. Germline CDR1 is SGHDN and CDR2 is FVKESK. With 1 base removed from V and 10 bases from J, the gap between germline ends came to 5 bases. V and J are TRBV14 and TRBJ1-6; no clear D gene. The specimen was blood. The source of this sequence is a woman aged 18-30 years with Graves' hyperthyroidism. The chain's CDR3 is CASSQVGSPLHF. The CDR3 region has the DNA TGTGCCAGCAGCCAAGTTGGCTCACCCCTCCACTTT.